This T cell receptor beta chain stems from a study of post-analysis software for immune sequencing data (dated by TCRdb to the mid-2010s). As for the study more broadly: Disease courses on record covered relapsing-remitting, secondary progressive and progressive-relapsing multiple sclerosis, though some patients had no subtype annotation. The patient repertoires were compared against around eleven previously published healthy control repertoires obtained from donors aged roughly 6 to 28 years. A subset of samples was prepared in parallel using single-end sample barcoding, then pooled and co-amplified after Illumina adapter ligation.

To note about this clonotype: Its antigen target is currently unknown. No much larger clonotype is one base removed from it; base qualities were not supplied.

Relative to germline, V is 0 bases shorter and J is 3 bases shorter, with 12 bases between their ends. The CDR3 contains 15 residues, cysteine and phenylalanine counted. Only the CDR3 DNA is retained, 45 bases long and in frame from the first base. CDR1 and CDR2 were assigned from the germline V gene (reference sequence) as DFQATT and SNEGSKA. Libraries were constructed by PCR. TCRdb shows the sequencer as Illumina HiSeq 2500. Unique molecular identifiers were incorporated into TCR beta cDNA libraries to reduce PCR and sequencing biases. Every 1 to 10 million input T cells yielded approximately 500,000 cDNA molecules, meaning each molecule approximated one T cell. The patient libraries were prepared and sequenced with the same protocol used for the earlier healthy control dataset. Samples belonging to the same batch were prepared together, multiplexed and sequenced on a shared HiSeq lane. Per the original workflow: MIGEC was used to process the raw barcoded reads, and molecular identifier groups with only a single read were discarded before consensus assembly and CDR3 extraction. VDJtools was used for post-analysis of the clonotype tables, with diversity normalized by down-sampling every dataset to the smallest sample size. To correct batch-related cross-sample contamination, repertoire overlap clustering matched CDR3 amino acid sequences but not nucleotide sequences. TCRdb handled the public reads itself, with Q25 trimming in fastp and clone calling in MiXCR, and kept productive beta chains. Each record represents a unique CDR3 protein, reported with the most common genes and DNA among its rows. TCRdb, not the original authors, processed these V and J calls. This sample comprises almost 700,000 distinct CDR3 sequences, 55% to 60% of them detected only once. The ten largest clones add up to 11% of the sample.

The research as a whole found: Multiple sclerosis patients had significantly lower normalized Chao1 diversity than controls, a result that suggests substantial peripheral T-cell clonal expansion. Roughly 5 TRBV segments, including TRBV5-6, TRBV5-1 and TRBV20-1, were significantly more frequent in patients than controls. Direct clustering with F measure revealed strong co-clustering of samples prepared in the same batch, which led to a batch-effect correction. The control group was slightly older than the multiple sclerosis patient group.

To demonstrate the VDJtools post-analysis software, TCR beta repertoires were profiled from the peripheral blood of 13 young patients with multiple sclerosis. The multiple sclerosis patients were children and adolescents between roughly 6 and 15 years of age. This TCR came from a girl aged 2 to 10 with multiple sclerosis. The chain is assembled from TRBV20-1 and TRBJ2-1, with a weak D call of TRBD1 (5 bases match). Material for sequencing was blood. The CDR3 protein sequence reads: CSARDAGRNYNEQFF. The nucleotide sequence reads as follows: TGCAGTGCTAGAGATGCAGGGCGGAACTACAATGAGCAGTTCTTC.